This TCR beta chain was sequenced in a study of blood T cell repertoires in COVID-19. Looking at the study overall: Samples representing acute and convalescent COVID-19 were sourced from the United States, Italy and Spain.

Authors' methods: The assay estimated nucleated cells by amplifying reference gene primers. Method: immunoSEQ multiplex PCR; TCRdb's copy keeps in-frame clones and lacks some. That table gives V, J and clone size, and the DNA gave D and trimming. This sample yields approximately 270,000 clones, of which under 90% are seen a single time; 2% to 2.5% belongs to the top ten. Germline-derived CDR1 and CDR2 are LGHDT and YNNKEL (reference sequence). The junction had 3 bases not matched to a gene; V was cut back by 5 bases and J by 9 bases. This CDR3 is built from 11 residues. The rearrangement uses TRBV3-1 (or the pseudogene TRBV3-2) and TRBJ1-1, with 7 bases fitting TRBD1. This TCR came from a man aged 50-60 years with acute or convalescent COVID-19. Input material: peripheral blood. The CDR3, as DNA: TGTGCCAGCAGCGAACAGGGGAAAGCTTTCTTT. It yields the protein CASSEQGKAFF.